The 24 T cell receptor beta chains listed next were all sequenced from one sample in a study of cytomegalovirus exposure and HLA in healthy donors. TCRdb keeps only in-frame clones here, not all; method: immunoSEQ multiplex PCR. The sample includes some 150,000 clones, 90% of them seen just once. The sample taken for sequencing was PBMCs. Every receptor here comes from a woman aged 25 to 39 in good health and CMV-seropositive.

The rearrangement links TRBV5-1 to TRBJ2-3, with no clear D. V lost 0 bases and J 6 bases, leaving 5 bases between the germline ends. Germline assignment: CDR1 SGHRS and CDR2 YFSETQ. This CDR3 has 12 residues. The DNA for the CDR3 is TGCGCCAGCAGCTTGGGTAGTGATACGCAGTATTTT. Translating gives CASSLGSDTQYF.

The V call is TRBV6-1, the J call TRBJ2-2, with D unresolved. V lost 5 bases to trimming and J lost 4 bases, with 11 bases between them. Germline V lookup: CDR1 MNHNS, CDR2 SASEGT. CDR3 size: 14 residues. CDR3 nucleotides: TGTGCCAGCAGTCCCGGGTTGGGCACCGGGGAGCTGTTTTTT. Residues: CASSPGLGTGELFF.

CDR3 nucleotides: TGTGCCACCAGCAGAGATGTGCAGGCTGGCTACACCTTC. It codes for CATSRDVQAGYTF. V is TRBV15 and J is TRBJ1-2; D not certain. Trimming took off 0 bases at V and 7 bases at J, with 9 bases between the two ends. Per the germline V gene, CDR1 is LNHNV and CDR2 is YYDKDF (reference sequence). The CDR3 has 13 amino acids.

The chain recombines TRBV5-1 with TRBJ2-2; the match to TRBD2 covers 8 bases. Germline CDR1 SGHRS, CDR2 YFSETQ. The CDR3 length is 16 residues. J lost 1 base, V lost 4 bases, and 6 bases had no gene match. The CDR3 loop is CASSLGGGLNTGELFF. The CDR3 DNA follows: TGCGCCAGCAGCCTAGGCGGGGGGCTGAACACCGGGGAGCTGTTTTTT. Looking up the rest from reference TRBV5-1 and TRBJ2-2 gives the full variable domain: KAGVTQTPRYLIKTRGQQVTLSCSPISGHRSVSWYQQTPGQGLQFLFEYFSETQRNKGNFPGRFSGRQFSNSRSEMNVSTLELGDSALYLCASSLGGGLNTGELFFGEGSRLTVL.

This clone has a handful of counts. The V call is TRBV18, the J call TRBJ1-2; D is perhaps TRBD1 (5 bases). V lost 3 bases to trimming and J lost 4 bases, with 21 bases between them. Looked up from germline, CDR1 is KGHSH and CDR2 is LQKENI. This CDR3 spans 17 amino acids. The CDR3 nucleotides read TGTGCCAGCTCACCTGGCATTGGGGCCCAAAGAAGCTATGGCTACACCTTC. It is translated as CASSPGIGAQRSYGYTF.

This rearrangement joins TRBV5-1 to TRBJ2-7; TRBD2 matches 10 bases. This CDR3 has 18 residues. Germline-derived CDR1 and CDR2 are SGHRS and YFSETQ. Trimming removed 5 bases from V and 6 bases from J; junction bases left unmatched: 20. The CDR3, as DNA: TGCGCCAGCAGGCATCCCCCGGGCGCTAGCGGGAGTATAGGCGAGCAGTACTTC. Residues: CASRHPPGASGSIGEQYF.

The V gene is TRBV28, the J gene TRBJ2-4; D not resolved. Germline CDR1 and CDR2: MDHEN and SYDVKM. This CDR3 region has 12 residues. The V end lost 5 bases, the J end lost 15 bases, and 17 bases lay between the germline ends. DNA for the CDR3: TGTGCCAGCAGTGGGCACACAAGTTTAGGGTACTTC. As protein: CASSGHTSLGYF.

This clone was observed a handful of times. This chain joins TRBV25-1 and TRBJ2-7; 9 bases fit TRBD1. CDR1 and CDR2 from the germline V gene are MGHDK and SYGVNS. The CDR3 is 16 residues long. The V segment lost 7 bases and the J segment 3 bases; nucleotides outside the gene matches: 13. The CDR3 is CASTKSTGQGDYEQYF. The CDR3 region has the DNA TGTGCCAGCACCAAGTCGACGGGACAGGGAGACTACGAGCAGTACTTC.

The V gene is TRBV27, the J gene TRBJ2-3, with 8 bases aligning to TRBD2. Unmatched junction bases numbered 6, after V lost 3 bases and J lost 4 bases. The CDR3 runs to 15 residues. The V gene's germline CDR1 is MNHEY and CDR2 SMNVEV (reference sequence). This CDR3 is CASSLGSGIPDTQYF. CDR3 nucleotides: TGTGCCAGCAGTTTGGGTAGCGGGATCCCAGATACGCAGTATTTT.

The V gene is TRBV28, the J gene TRBJ1-1, with 7 bases identical to TRBD1. Germline V gene sequence: CDR1 MDHEN, CDR2 SYDVKM. The CDR3 contains 14 residues. The V gene end was trimmed by 6 bases and the J gene end by 5 bases; junction bases not matched to a gene: 9. DNA of the CDR3: TGTGCCAGCAGACCCATACAGGGGCGGACTGAAGCTTTCTTT. Translated, it gives CASRPIQGRTEAFF.

The V and J genes are TRBV5-1 and TRBJ2-7, with D tentatively TRBD2 (5 bases). From germline, CDR1 is SGHRS and CDR2 YFSETQ. V lost 0 bases and J lost 0, with 10 bases in between. This CDR3 contains 15 residues. The CDR3 DNA sequence: TGCGCCAGCAGCTTGGCAGCGGAAAGCTCCTACGAGCAGTACTTC. Protein product: CASSLAAESSYEQYF.

The CDR3 coding sequence is TGTGCCAGCAGTGGACAGGGGGTGAACTATGGCTACACCTTC. Protein product: CASSGQGVNYGYTF. This rearrangement joins TRBV2 to TRBJ1-2, with 9 positions matching TRBD1. Trimming removed 4 bases from V and 2 bases from J; junction bases left unmatched: 2. The CDR3 extends over 14 amino acids. The germline V gene encodes CDR1 SNHLY and CDR2 FYNNEI.

The chain employs TRBV5-8 and TRBJ2-7; D might be TRBD1 (5 bases). Looked up from germline, CDR1 is SGHTS and CDR2 is YDEGEE. The CDR3 sequence is 14 residues long. With 0 bases removed from V and 4 bases from J, the gap between germline ends came to 11 bases. CDR3 region: CASSLAYRTYEQYF. CDR3 DNA sequence: TGTGCCAGCAGCTTGGCATACAGGACATACGAGCAGTACTTC.

The chain recombines TRBV6-5 with TRBJ1-2; 9 bases map to TRBD1. This CDR3 has 13 amino acids. V shed 7 bases and J 4 bases; nucleotides not matched to a gene: 4. The germline gives CDR1 MNHEY, CDR2 SVGAGI. CDR3 sequence reads: CASTQQGAYGYTF. The CDR3 nucleotides are TGTGCCAGCACCCAACAGGGGGCCTATGGCTACACCTTC.

In this sample, this clone turned up once. The rearrangement links TRBV5-1 to TRBJ2-1, with D perhaps TRBD1 (6 bases). The CDR3 length is 16 residues. Germline V lookup: CDR1 SGHRS, CDR2 YFSETQ. The V and J ends lost 4 bases and 0 bases respectively, with 14 bases between them. CDR3 nucleotide sequence: TGCGCCAGCAGCGCCAATACAGGGAGCTCCTACAATGAGCAGTTCTTC. Encoded protein: CASSANTGSSYNEQFF. The full variable domain, in which reference TRBV5-1 and TRBJ2-1 provide the parts outside the CDR3, is KAGVTQTPRYLIKTRGQQVTLSCSPISGHRSVSWYQQTPGQGLQFLFEYFSETQRNKGNFPGRFSGRQFSNSRSEMNVSTLELGDSALYLCASSANTGSSYNEQFFGPGTRLTVL.

The V gene is TRBV4-1, the J gene TRBJ2-1; 10 bases agree with TRBD1. J was trimmed by 4 bases and V by 3 bases; bases with no gene match: 15. The CDR3 contains 19 residues. From germline, CDR1 is MGHRA and CDR2 YSYEKL. CDR3 region: CASSQTTGGLTFQYNEQFF. The CDR3 DNA reads as TGCGCCAGCAGCCAGACGACAGGGGGCCTAACATTTCAATACAATGAGCAGTTCTTC.

The chain is built from TRBV5-6 and TRBJ2-7; D is perhaps TRBD2 (5 bases). Germline CDR1 reads SGHDT; CDR2 reads YYEEEE. V lost 4 bases and J lost 4, with 18 bases in between. CDR3 length equals 15 residues. Here the CDR3 reads CASSPLGRGRYEQYF. The CDR3 DNA reads TGTGCCAGCAGCCCCCTGGGGAGAGGTCGGTACGAGCAGTACTTC.

The V and J genes are TRBV18 and TRBJ2-7; 7 nucleotides agree with TRBD1. The V and J ends lost 2 bases and 2 bases, in that order; junction bases with no gene match: 6. CDR1 is KGHSH, CDR2 LQKENI, per germline. This CDR3 has 15 amino acids. For the CDR3, the DNA is TGTGCCAGCTCACCATCATGGGACAGACCCTACGAGCAGTACTTC. Protein product: CASSPSWDRPYEQYF.

The chain has TRBV2 and TRBJ2-7; 8 nucleotides line up with TRBD1. The CDR3 has 15 residues. CDR1 is SNHLY and CDR2 is FYNNEI in the germline V gene. Trimming at V came to 6 bases and at J to 2 bases, leaving 9 bases not matched to a gene. DNA of the CDR3: TGTGCCAGCAGCCCTGACAGGGGATCCCCCTACGAGCAGTACTTC. Its translation: CASSPDRGSPYEQYF.

This clone turned up a few times. The chain carries TRBV6-1 and TRBJ1-2; TRBD1 is a possible D gene (5 bases). Germline lookup yields CDR1 MNHNS and CDR2 SASEGT. Trimming cost V 5 bases and J 3 bases, with 13 bases left between them. This CDR3 spans 14 amino acids. The CDR3 region is CASSNEGVYYGYTF. The CDR3 DNA is TGTGCCAGCAGTAATGAAGGGGTTTACTATGGCTACACCTTC.

This chain uses TRBV6-5 with TRBJ2-7; the D is unclear. Trimming took off 0 bases at V and 1 base at J, with 10 bases between the two ends. The CDR3 length is 15 residues. Per germline, CDR1 MNHEY and CDR2 SVGAGI. The DNA for the CDR3 is TGTGCCAGCAGTTACTCGAGCCCCAGGTCCTACGAGCAGTACTTC. It is translated as CASSYSSPRSYEQYF.

This chain connects TRBV5-1 to TRBJ2-5; 8 bases line up with TRBD2. The germline V gene encodes CDR1 SGHRS and CDR2 YFSETQ. This CDR3 is 17 amino acids long. Losses at the gene ends were 4 bases for V and 5 bases for J; bases not matched to a gene: 16. As DNA, the CDR3 is TGCGCCAGCAGCGGTCTTGCGGGGGGCCAGTCTGGCGAGACCCAGTACTTC. The encoded protein is CASSGLAGGQSGETQYF.

The rearrangement joins TRBV2 to TRBJ2-1, with a weak D call TRBD1 (6 bases). V was cut by 1 base and J by 3 bases, with 13 bases left in between. CDR1 is SNHLY, CDR2 FYNNEI, per germline. This CDR3 comprises 16 residues. For the CDR3, the DNA is TGTGCCAGCAGTGAAGGGGGTTGGACAGACTACAATGAGCAGTTCTTC. Translated: CASSEGGWTDYNEQFF.

The chain uses TRBV27 and TRBJ2-7, with 9 bases matching TRBD2. Looked up from germline, CDR1 is MNHEY and CDR2 is SMNVEV (reference sequence). CDR3 length equals 14 residues. Germline trimming cut 6 bases from V and 1 base from J; bases unmatched to any gene: 4. The CDR3 DNA is TGTGCCAGCAGCCGTCTAGCGGGGTCCTACGAGCAGTACTTC. Protein sequence: CASSRLAGSYEQYF.